This TCR beta chain was documented in a study of T cell responses to AZD1222 COVID-19 vaccine. Findings and limits, study-wide: Donors were largely white British and mainly female; clonal diversity was possibly underestimated. Two AZD1222 doses significantly raised spike-specific TCR breadth and depth over controls.

Concerning this clone itself: Its antigen remains unknown.

V gave up 4 bases and J gave up 3 bases, with 10 bases separating them. Germline CDR1 reads GTSNPN; CDR2 reads SVGIG (reference sequence). This CDR3 has 12 residues. Only in-frame clones appear in the TCRdb table, and some are missing; sequencing was by immunoSEQ multiplex PCR. The sample carries 90,000 to 150,000 clones, roughly 90% recorded once. The source material was peripheral blood, sampled on day 0 of AZD1222 vaccination. The chain links TRBV30 to TRBJ2-7; no clear D. This TCR derives from an adult in good health. CDR3 DNA sequence: TGTGCCTGGACTGCAAGTGGCTACGAGCAGTACTTC. Protein: CAWTASGYEQYF. The complete variable domain, with remaining parts taken from reference TRBV30 and TRBJ2-7, reads SQTIHQWPATLVQPVGSPLSLECTVEGTSNPNLYWYRQAAGRGLQLLFYSVGIGQISSEVPQNLSASRPQDRQFILSSKKLLLSDSGFYLCAWTASGYEQYFGPGTRLTVT.